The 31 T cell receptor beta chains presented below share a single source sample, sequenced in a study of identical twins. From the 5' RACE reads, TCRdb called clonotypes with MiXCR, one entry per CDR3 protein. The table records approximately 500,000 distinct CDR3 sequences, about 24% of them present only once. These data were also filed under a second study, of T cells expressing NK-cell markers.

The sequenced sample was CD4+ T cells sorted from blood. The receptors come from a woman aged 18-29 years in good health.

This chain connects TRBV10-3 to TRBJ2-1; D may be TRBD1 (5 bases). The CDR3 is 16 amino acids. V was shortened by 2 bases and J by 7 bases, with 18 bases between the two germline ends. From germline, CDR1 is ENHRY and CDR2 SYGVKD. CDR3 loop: CAISEPRPNGQNEQFF. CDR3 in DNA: TGTGCCATCAGTGAGCCCCGCCCTAACGGACAAAATGAGCAGTTCTTC.

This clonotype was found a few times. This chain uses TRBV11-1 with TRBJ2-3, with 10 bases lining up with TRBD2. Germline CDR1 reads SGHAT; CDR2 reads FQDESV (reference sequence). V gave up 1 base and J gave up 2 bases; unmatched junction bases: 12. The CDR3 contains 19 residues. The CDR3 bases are TGTGCCAGCAGCTTAGAGGGTGTAGCGGGAGGCGACTTCACAGATACGCAGTATTTT. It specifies CASSLEGVAGGDFTDTQYF.

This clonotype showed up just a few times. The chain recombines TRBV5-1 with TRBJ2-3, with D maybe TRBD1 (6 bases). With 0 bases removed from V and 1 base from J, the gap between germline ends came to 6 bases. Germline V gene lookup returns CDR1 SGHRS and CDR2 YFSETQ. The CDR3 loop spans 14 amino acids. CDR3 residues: CASSLEGGTDTQYF. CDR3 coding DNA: TGCGCCAGCAGCTTGGAGGGGGGCACAGATACGCAGTATTTT.

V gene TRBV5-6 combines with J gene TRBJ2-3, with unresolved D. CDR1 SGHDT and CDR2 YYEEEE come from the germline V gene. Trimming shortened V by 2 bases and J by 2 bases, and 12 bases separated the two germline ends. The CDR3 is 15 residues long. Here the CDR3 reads CASSLGPTPTDTQYF. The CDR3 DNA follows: TGTGCCAGCAGCTTAGGGCCGACTCCCACAGATACGCAGTATTTT.

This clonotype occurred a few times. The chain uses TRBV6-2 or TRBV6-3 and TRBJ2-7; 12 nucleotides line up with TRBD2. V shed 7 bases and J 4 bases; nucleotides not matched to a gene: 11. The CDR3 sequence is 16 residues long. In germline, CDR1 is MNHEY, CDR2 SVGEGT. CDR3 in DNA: TGTGCCAGCACTCCCCTTCTAGCGGGAGGGGAATACGAGCAGTACTTC. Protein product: CASTPLLAGGEYEQYF.

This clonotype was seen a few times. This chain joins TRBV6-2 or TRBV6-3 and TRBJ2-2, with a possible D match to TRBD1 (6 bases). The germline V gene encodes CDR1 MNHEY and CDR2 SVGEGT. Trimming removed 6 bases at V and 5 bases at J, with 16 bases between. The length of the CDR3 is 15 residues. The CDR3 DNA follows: TGTGCCAGCAGGTACACGACAGGAAGTACCGGGGAGCTGTTTTTT. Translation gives CASRYTTGSTGELFF.

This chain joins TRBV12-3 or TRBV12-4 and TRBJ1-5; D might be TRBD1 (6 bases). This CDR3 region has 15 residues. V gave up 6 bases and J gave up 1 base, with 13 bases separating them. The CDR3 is CASSQRGGSNQPQHF. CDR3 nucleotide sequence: TGTGCCAGCAGCCAGAGGGGGGGAAGCAATCAGCCCCAGCATTTT.

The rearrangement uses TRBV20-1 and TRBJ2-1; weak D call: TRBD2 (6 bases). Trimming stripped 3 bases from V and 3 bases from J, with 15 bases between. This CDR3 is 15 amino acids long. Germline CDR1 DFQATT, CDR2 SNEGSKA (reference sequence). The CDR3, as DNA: TGCAGTGCTAGGGGGGAGGACTACGACTACAATGAGCAGTTCTTC. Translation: CSARGEDYDYNEQFF.

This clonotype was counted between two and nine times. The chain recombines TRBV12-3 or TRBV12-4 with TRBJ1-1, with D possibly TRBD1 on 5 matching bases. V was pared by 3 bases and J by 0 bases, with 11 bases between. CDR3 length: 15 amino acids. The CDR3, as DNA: TGTGCCAGCAGTTTGCGGGGCAGCATGAACACTGAAGCTTTCTTT. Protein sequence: CASSLRGSMNTEAFF.

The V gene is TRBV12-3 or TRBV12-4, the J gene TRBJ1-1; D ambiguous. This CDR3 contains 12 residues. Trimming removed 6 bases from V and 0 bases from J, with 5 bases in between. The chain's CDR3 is CASRVLNTEAFF. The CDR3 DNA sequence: TGTGCCAGCAGGGTTTTGAACACTGAAGCTTTCTTT.

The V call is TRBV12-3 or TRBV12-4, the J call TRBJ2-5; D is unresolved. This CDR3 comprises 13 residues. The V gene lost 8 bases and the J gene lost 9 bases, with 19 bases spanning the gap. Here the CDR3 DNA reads TGTGCCAGCCGTGCCTATGAATCTGAGGCCCAGTACTTC. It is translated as CASRAYESEAQYF.

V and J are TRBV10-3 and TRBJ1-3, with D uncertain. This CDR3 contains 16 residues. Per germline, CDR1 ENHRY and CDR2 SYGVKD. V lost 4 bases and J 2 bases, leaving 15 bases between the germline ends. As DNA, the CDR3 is TGTGCCATCAGTGCGGCTGCGATTCTGACTGGAAACACCATATATTTT. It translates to CAISAAAILTGNTIYF.

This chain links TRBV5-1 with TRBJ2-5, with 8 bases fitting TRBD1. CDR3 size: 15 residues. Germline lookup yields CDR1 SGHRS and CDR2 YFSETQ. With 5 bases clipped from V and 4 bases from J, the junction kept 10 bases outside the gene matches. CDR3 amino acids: CASSFGQGKLETQYF. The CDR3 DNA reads TGCGCCAGCAGTTTTGGACAGGGAAAGTTAGAGACCCAGTACTTC.

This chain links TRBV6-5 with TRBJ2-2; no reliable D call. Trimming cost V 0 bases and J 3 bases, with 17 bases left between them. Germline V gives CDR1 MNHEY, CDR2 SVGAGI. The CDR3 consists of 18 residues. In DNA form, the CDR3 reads TGTGCCAGCAGTTACTCTCCGTACAGATCGGCATACACCGGGGAGCTGTTTTTT. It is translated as CASSYSPYRSAYTGELFF.

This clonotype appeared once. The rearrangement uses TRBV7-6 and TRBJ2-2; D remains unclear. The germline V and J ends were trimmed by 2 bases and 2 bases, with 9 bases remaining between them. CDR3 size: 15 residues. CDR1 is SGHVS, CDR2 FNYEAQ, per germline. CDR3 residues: CASSLNQVNTGELFF. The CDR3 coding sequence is TGTGCCAGCAGCTTAAATCAGGTTAACACCGGGGAGCTGTTTTTT.

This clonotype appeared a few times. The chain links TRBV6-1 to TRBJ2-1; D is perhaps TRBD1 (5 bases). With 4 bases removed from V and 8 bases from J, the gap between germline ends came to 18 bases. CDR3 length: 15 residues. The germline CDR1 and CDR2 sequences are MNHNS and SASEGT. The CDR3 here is CASSGRALQGDEQFF. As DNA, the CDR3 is TGTGCCAGCAGTGGCCGGGCTCTTCAGGGCGATGAGCAGTTCTTC.

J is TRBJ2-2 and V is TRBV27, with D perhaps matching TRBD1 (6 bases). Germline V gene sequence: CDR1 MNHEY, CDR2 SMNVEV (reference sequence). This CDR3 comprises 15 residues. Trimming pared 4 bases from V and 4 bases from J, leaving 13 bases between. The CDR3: CASSSGTTGTGELFF. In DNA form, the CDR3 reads TGTGCCAGCAGTTCCGGGACAACAGGCACCGGGGAGCTGTTTTTT.

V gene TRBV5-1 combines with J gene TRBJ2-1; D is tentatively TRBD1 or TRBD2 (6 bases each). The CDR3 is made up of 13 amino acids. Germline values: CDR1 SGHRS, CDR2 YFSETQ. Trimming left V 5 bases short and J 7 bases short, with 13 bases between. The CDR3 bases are TGCGCCAGCAGAATAGGGGGAGGAAATGAGCAGTTCTTC. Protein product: CASRIGGGNEQFF.

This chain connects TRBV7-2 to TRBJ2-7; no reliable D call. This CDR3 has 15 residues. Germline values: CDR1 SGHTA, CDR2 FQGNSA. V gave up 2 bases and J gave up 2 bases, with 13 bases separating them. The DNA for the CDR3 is TGTGCCAGCAGCTTAAGGGTCCAATCTACCTACGAGCAGTACTTC. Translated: CASSLRVQSTYEQYF. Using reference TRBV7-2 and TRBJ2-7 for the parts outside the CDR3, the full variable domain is GAGVSQSPSNKVTEKGKDVELRCDPISGHTALYWYRQSLGQGLEFLIYFQGNSAPDKSGLPSDRFSAERTGGSVSTLTIQRTQQEDSAVYLCASSLRVQSTYEQYFGPGTRLTVT.

CDR3 in amino acids: CASSVGIGEGTDTQYF. CDR3 in DNA: TGTGCCAGCAGCGTAGGGATAGGAGAGGGCACAGATACGCAGTATTTT. The rearrangement joins TRBV9 to TRBJ2-3, with D unclear. Trimming pared 0 bases from V and 1 base from J, leaving 12 bases between. Germline CDR1 is SGDLS and CDR2 is YYNGEE. The CDR3 length is 16 residues.

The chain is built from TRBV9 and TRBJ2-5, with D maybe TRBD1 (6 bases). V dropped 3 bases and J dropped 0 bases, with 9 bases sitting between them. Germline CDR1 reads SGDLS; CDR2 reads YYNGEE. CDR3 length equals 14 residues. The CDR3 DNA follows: TGTGCCAGCAGCGCAACAGGGTACCAAGAGACCCAGTACTTC. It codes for CASSATGYQETQYF.

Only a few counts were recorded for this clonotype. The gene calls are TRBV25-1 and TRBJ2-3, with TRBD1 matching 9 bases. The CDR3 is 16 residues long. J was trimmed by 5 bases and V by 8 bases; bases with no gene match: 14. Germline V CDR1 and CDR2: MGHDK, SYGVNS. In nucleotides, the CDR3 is TGTGCCAGCGCTTACAGGGGGCATATGTTAGGAGATACGCAGTATTTT. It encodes CASAYRGHMLGDTQYF. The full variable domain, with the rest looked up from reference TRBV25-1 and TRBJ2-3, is EADIYQTPRYLVIGTGKKITLECSQTMGHDKMYWYQQDPGMELHLIHYSYGVNSTEKGDLSSESTVSRIRTEHFPLTLESARPSHTSQYLCASAYRGHMLGDTQYFGPGTRLTVL.

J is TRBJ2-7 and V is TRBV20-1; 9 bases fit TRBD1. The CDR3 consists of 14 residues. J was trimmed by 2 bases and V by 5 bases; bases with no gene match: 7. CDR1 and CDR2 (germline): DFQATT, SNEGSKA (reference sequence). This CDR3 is CSAYRDREPYEQYF. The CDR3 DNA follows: TGCAGTGCTTACCGGGACAGGGAACCCTACGAGCAGTACTTC.

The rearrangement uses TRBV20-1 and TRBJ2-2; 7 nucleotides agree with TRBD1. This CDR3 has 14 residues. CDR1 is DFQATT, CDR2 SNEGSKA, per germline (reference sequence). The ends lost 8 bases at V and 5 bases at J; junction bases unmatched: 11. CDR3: CSIHGTQGTGELFF. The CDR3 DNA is TGCAGTATACACGGGACACAGGGGACCGGGGAGCTGTTTTTT.

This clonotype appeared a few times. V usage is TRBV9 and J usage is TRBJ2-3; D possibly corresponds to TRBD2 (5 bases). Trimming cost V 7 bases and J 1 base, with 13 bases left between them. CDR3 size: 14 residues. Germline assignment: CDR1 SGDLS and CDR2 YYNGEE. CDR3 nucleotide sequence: TGTGCCAGCGGCAAATCCGGGGGCACAGATACGCAGTATTTT. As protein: CASGKSGGTDTQYF.

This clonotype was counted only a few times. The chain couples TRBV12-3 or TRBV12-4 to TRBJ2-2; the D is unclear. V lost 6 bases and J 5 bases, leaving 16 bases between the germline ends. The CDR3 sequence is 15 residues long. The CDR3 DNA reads TGTGCCAGCAGGGTGTCCCGGGCGGATACCGGGGAGCTGTTTTTT. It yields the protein CASRVSRADTGELFF.

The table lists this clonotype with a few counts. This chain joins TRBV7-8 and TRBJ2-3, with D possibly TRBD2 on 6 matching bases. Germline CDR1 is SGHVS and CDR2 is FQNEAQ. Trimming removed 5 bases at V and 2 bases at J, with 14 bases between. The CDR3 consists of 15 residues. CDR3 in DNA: TGTGCCAGCAGCCCGGTTTCGCGGGACACAGATACGCAGTATTTT. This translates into CASSPVSRDTDTQYF.

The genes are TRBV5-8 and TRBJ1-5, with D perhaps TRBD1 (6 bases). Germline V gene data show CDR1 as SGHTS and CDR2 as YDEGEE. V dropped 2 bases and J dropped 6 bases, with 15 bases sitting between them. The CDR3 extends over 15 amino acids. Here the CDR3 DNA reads TGTGCCAGCAGCTTTGACTCGGGGGGCGGTCAGCCCCAGCATTTT. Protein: CASSFDSGGGQPQHF.

CDR3 sequence: CASSRGDFYEQYF. In DNA, the CDR3 is TGTGCCAGCAGCAGAGGTGATTTCTACGAGCAGTACTTC. The V gene is TRBV11-2, the J gene TRBJ2-7; no clear D. Germline CDR1 and CDR2: SGHAT and FQNNGV. V lost 5 bases and J 3 bases, leaving 11 bases between the germline ends. This CDR3 spans 13 amino acids.

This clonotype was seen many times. The CDR3 coding sequence is TGTGCCAGCAGCGTTGACAGTTATGGCTACACCTTC. This sequence encodes CASSVDSYGYTF. The chain is built from TRBV11-2 and TRBJ1-2, with D maybe TRBD1 (5 bases). V was shortened by 5 bases and J by 5 bases, with 9 bases between the two germline ends. Germline V gene sequence: CDR1 SGHAT, CDR2 FQNNGV. The CDR3 extends over 12 amino acids.

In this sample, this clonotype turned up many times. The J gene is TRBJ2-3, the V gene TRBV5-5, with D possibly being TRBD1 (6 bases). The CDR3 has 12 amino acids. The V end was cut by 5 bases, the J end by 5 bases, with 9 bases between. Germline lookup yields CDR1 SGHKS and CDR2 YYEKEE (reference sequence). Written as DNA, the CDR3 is TGTGCCAGCAGGCCACAGGGAGATACGCAGTATTTT. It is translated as CASRPQGDTQYF.